This TCR beta chain was recorded in a study of blood T cell repertoires in COVID-19. The protocol was immunoSEQ multiplex PCR, while the TCRdb copy is restricted to in-frame clones and leaves out a portion. The sample carries over 120,000 clones, about 86% recorded once. The study counted Cohort 3 donors as recovered given two negative PCRs, clearance, or symptom resolution. This clone has just a few counts. The TCR comes from a man aged 50-60 years who had recovered from COVID-19. The specimen sequenced was PBMCs or T cells enriched from blood (not recorded which).

The CDR3 sequence is CASTALSGGATDTQYF. In DNA form, the CDR3 reads TGCGCCAGCACTGCCCTAAGCGGGGGGGCCACAGATACGCAGTATTTT. This chain uses TRBV10-1 with TRBJ2-3; 10 bases are shared with TRBD2. V was clipped by 7 bases and J by 2 bases; unmatched bases: 9. CDR1 is WNHNN, CDR2 SYGVQD, per germline (reference sequence). CDR3 length: 16 amino acids.